The 10 T cell receptor beta chains presented below share a single source sample, sequenced in a study of Ad26.COV2.S vaccination and SARS-CoV-2 variants. TCRdb's copy holds only in-frame clones and misses some; the assay was immunoSEQ multiplex PCR. The sample has a few hundred thousand clones; roughly 91% are singletons. As for treatment: 15 to 20 received Ad26.COV2.S at low or high dose, single or two shots; several received placebo; per-sample allocation not given. Collection of the samples took place on day 63 after the first injection of vaccine or placebo. Sequenced material: peripheral blood, taken in a trial of Ad26.COV2.S vaccine versus placebo. These receptors were taken from a person aged 18-60 years who received the Ad26.COV2.S COVID-19 vaccine or a placebo.

In the case of this clone: Other DNA sequences from this sample encode an identical CDR3 as well. The chain uses TRBV7-3 and TRBJ2-3; no firm D call. Trimming removed 2 bases at V and 4 bases at J, with 4 bases between. CDR3 length: 12 amino acids. Germline assignment: CDR1 SGHTA and CDR2 FQGTGA. The CDR3 sequence is CASSLGADTQYF. The CDR3 DNA sequence: TGTGCCAGCAGCTTAGGTGCAGATACGCAGTATTTT. Together with reference TRBV7-3 and TRBJ2-3, the CDR3 gives the full variable domain: GAGVSQTPSNKVTEKGKYVELRCDPISGHTALYWYRQSLGQGPEFLIYFQGTGAADDSGLPNDRFFAVRPEGSVSTLKIQRTERGDSAVYLCASSLGADTQYFGPGTRLTVL.

V and J are TRBV24-1 and TRBJ2-2, with 9 bases that match TRBD1. With 5 bases clipped from V and 3 bases from J, the junction kept 12 bases outside the gene matches. The CDR3 extends over 18 amino acids. The germline CDR1 and CDR2 sequences are KGHDR and SFDVKD. In DNA form, the CDR3 reads TGTGCCACCAGTGCTAAGACAGGGGGGCGGTCGGACACCGGGGAGCTGTTTTTT. Translating it yields CATSAKTGGRSDTGELFF.

Only a few counts were recorded for this clone. The rearrangement joins TRBV7-9 to TRBJ2-7, with no clear D. Germline CDR1 reads SEHNR; CDR2 reads FQNEAQ (reference sequence). Between the trimmed V and J ends, which lost 1 base and 11 bases, there was a span of 12 bases. The CDR3 totals 12 residues. CDR3 protein: CASSLGTRQEYF. In nucleotides, the CDR3 is TGTGCCAGCAGCTTAGGTACCAGGCAGGAGTACTTC. Combining the CDR3 with reference TRBV7-9 and TRBJ2-7 gives the whole variable domain DTGVSQNPRHKITKRGQNVTFRCDPISEHNRLYWYRQTLGQGPEFLTYFQNEAQLEKSRLLSDRFSAERPKGSFSTLEIQRTEQGDSAMYLCASSLGTRQEYFGPGTRLTVT.

V is TRBV12-3 or TRBV12-4 and J is TRBJ2-5, with D perhaps matching TRBD1 (6 bases). V dropped 3 bases and J dropped 5 bases, with 10 bases sitting between them. The CDR3 length is 13 residues. DNA of the CDR3: TGTGCCAGCAGTTTCGGACAGATTGAGACCCAGTACTTC. This codes for CASSFGQIETQYF.

The chain couples TRBV27 to TRBJ2-7; TRBD1 matches 7 bases. Trimming took 0 bases from V and 5 from J; bases not matched to a gene: 7. The CDR3 covers 15 residues. Germline V gene lookup returns CDR1 MNHEY and CDR2 SMNVEV (reference sequence). CDR3 in amino acids: CASSLSMTGTHEQYF. DNA for the CDR3: TGTGCCAGCAGTTTATCGATGACAGGGACCCACGAGCAGTACTTC.

This chain connects TRBV12-3 or TRBV12-4 to TRBJ2-3; D gene ambiguous. V lost 7 bases, J lost 2 bases, and 10 bases lay in between. The length of the CDR3 is 13 residues. The CDR3 loop reads CASTKRDTDTQYF. The CDR3 coding sequence is TGTGCCAGCACTAAAAGGGACACAGATACGCAGTATTTT.

This chain links TRBV27 with TRBJ2-7; TRBD2 agrees at 7 bases. V gave up 5 bases and J gave up 1 base; unmatched junction bases: 14. This CDR3 has 17 amino acids. Germline values: CDR1 MNHEY, CDR2 SMNVEV (reference sequence). The CDR3 here is CASSPLRGEWMSYEQYF. The CDR3, as DNA: TGTGCCAGCAGTCCGCTCCGGGGGGAGTGGATGTCCTACGAGCAGTACTTC.

The genes are TRBV13 and TRBJ2-3, with D hard to call. CDR1 is PRHDT and CDR2 is FYEKMQ in the germline V gene (reference sequence). Trimming cost V 4 bases and J 2 bases, with 7 bases left between them. The CDR3 is 13 residues long. The DNA for the CDR3 is TGTGCCAGCAGCTCCAAGAACACAGATACGCAGTATTTT. Its translation is CASSSKNTDTQYF. The whole variable domain, remainder taken from reference TRBV13 and TRBJ2-3, is AAGVIQSPRHLIKEKRETATLKCYPIPRHDTVYWYQQGPGQDPQFLISFYEKMQSDKGSIPDRFSAQQFSDYHSELNMSSLELGDSALYFCASSSKNTDTQYFGPGTRLTVL.

This sequence joins TRBV5-6 and TRBJ1-5, with D perhaps TRBD1 (5 bases). Germline-derived CDR1 and CDR2 are SGHDT and YYEEEE. The germline V and J ends were trimmed by 4 bases and 6 bases, with 11 bases remaining between them. The CDR3 length is 13 residues. CDR3 in amino acids: CASSRGRRQPQHF. The CDR3 nucleotides are TGTGCCAGCAGCCGGGGACGGCGTCAGCCCCAGCATTTT.

This clone was recorded once. The J gene is TRBJ2-3, the V gene TRBV10-3; 7 nucleotides match TRBD2. Germline loops: CDR1 ENHRY, CDR2 SYGVKD. CDR3 size: 13 residues. The junction had 5 bases not matched to a gene; V was cut back by 5 bases and J by 6 bases. CDR3 bases: TGTGCCATCAGTATAGGGGAGGGTGATACGCAGTATTTT. Protein: CAISIGEGDTQYF.